These 15 T cell receptor beta chains were sequenced from one sample in a study of T cell repertoires in cytomegalovirus infection. These receptors' antigens are unknown. One entry per CDR3 protein, called by TCRdb with MiXCR from the reads. Here the sample spans hundreds of thousands of distinct CDR3 sequences, roughly 33% being singletons. The sample in question was cultured PBMCs, obtained from culture after CMV antigen stimulation. Receptors originate from a human donor in good health (CMV status not recorded). Some clones in this sample may be carry-over from other donors' samples.

Many counts were recorded for this clonotype. V and J are TRBV7-2 and TRBJ2-3, with D tentatively TRBD2 (5 bases). Germline V gene lookup returns CDR1 SGHTA and CDR2 FQGNSA. V lost 5 bases and J lost 0, with 12 bases in between. The CDR3 extends over 15 amino acids. The CDR3 DNA reads TGTGCCAGCAGCACCCGCGGGCATAGCACAGATACGCAGTATTTT. It is translated as CASSTRGHSTDTQYF.

This sequence joins TRBV7-2 and TRBJ2-2; D assignment may be TRBD1 or TRBD2 (6 bases each). Germline V gene sequence: CDR1 SGHTA, CDR2 FQGNSA. The CDR3 length is 17 residues. The V end was cut by 1 base, the J end by 1 base, with 13 bases between. The CDR3 reads CASSLGRGRGNTGELFF. The DNA of the CDR3 is TGTGCCAGCAGCTTAGGCCGGGGGCGAGGGAACACCGGGGAGCTGTTTTTT.

The rearrangement joins TRBV10-2 to TRBJ1-5, with 7 bases matching TRBD1. The junction had 5 bases not matched to a gene; V was cut back by 6 bases and J by 6 bases. Germline assignment: CDR1 WSHSY and CDR2 SAAADI. The CDR3 runs to 13 residues. The CDR3 DNA is TGCGCCAGCAGCCAGACAGGGAGTCAGCCCCAGCATTTT. Its translation is CASSQTGSQPQHF.

V usage is TRBV7-9 and J usage is TRBJ2-2; D is tentatively TRBD1 or TRBD2 (6 bases each). This CDR3 spans 16 amino acids. Germline-derived CDR1 and CDR2 are SEHNR and FQNEAQ (reference sequence). Trimming took off 5 bases at V and 1 base at J, with 14 bases between the two ends. The CDR3 region has the DNA TGTGCCAGCAGCCTGAAGGGGGGAGAGAACACCGGGGAGCTGTTTTTT. It encodes CASSLKGGENTGELFF.

This clonotype was observed many times. The gene calls are TRBV6-5 and TRBJ1-2; 8 bases match TRBD1. Germline-derived CDR1 and CDR2 are MNHEY and SVGAGI. The CDR3 spans 14 residues. V gave up 2 bases and J gave up 5 bases; unmatched junction bases: 4. The CDR3 region is CASSYGTGTYGYTF. CDR3 bases: TGTGCCAGCAGTTACGGGACAGGAACATATGGCTACACCTTC.

The chain is built from TRBV6-5 and TRBJ2-6, with D hard to call. The CDR3 is 16 amino acids. V lost 2 bases and J lost 0, with 8 bases in between. Germline V lookup: CDR1 MNHEY, CDR2 SVGAGI. The chain's CDR3 is CASSYEVLSGANVLTF. The CDR3 nucleotides are TGTGCCAGCAGTTACGAGGTACTCTCTGGGGCCAACGTCCTGACTTTC.

CDR3 nucleotides: TGTGCCAGCAGTGGACGGCTAGCCCCAGATACGCAGTATTTT. Residues: CASSGRLAPDTQYF. This chain connects TRBV2 to TRBJ2-3, with a possible D match to TRBD2 (5 bases). The CDR3 length is 14 residues. Trimming pared 4 bases from V and 4 bases from J, leaving 12 bases between. From germline, CDR1 is SNHLY and CDR2 FYNNEI.

Note on this clonotype: The junction departs from the called germline gene at one end, perhaps through a read error. This chain joins TRBV5-4 and TRBJ2-3, with TRBD2 matching over 8 bases. This CDR3 spans 13 amino acids. In germline, CDR1 is SGHNT, CDR2 YYREEE (reference sequence). CDR3 sequence: CASSPVAGTSNHF. The CDR3, as DNA: TGTGCCAGCAGCCCAGTTGCCGGGACTAGTAACCATTTT. The full variable domain, with the rest looked up from reference TRBV5-4 and TRBJ2-3, is ETGVTQSPTHLIKTRGQQVTLRCSSQSGHNTVSWYQQALGQGPQFIFQYYREEENGRGNFPPRFSGLQFPNYSSELNVNALELDDSALYLCASSPVAGTSNHFGPGTRLTVL.

This clonotype was seen only once. The chain is built from TRBV6-2 or TRBV6-3 and TRBJ2-5; 8 bases align to TRBD1. J gave up 4 bases and V 5 bases, and 9 bases lay outside the gene matches. The CDR3 contains 15 residues. CDR1 is MNHEY, CDR2 SVGEGT, per germline. The DNA for the CDR3 is TGTGCCAGCAGTGTAACAGGGGGATGGGGAGAGACCCAGTACTTC. Protein sequence: CASSVTGGWGETQYF.

For this clonotype: With a much larger clone just one base away, this may be a read error. The V call is TRBV2, the J call TRBJ2-1; unclear D gene. V was clipped by 7 bases and J by 3 bases, with 4 bases between them. The CDR3 has 11 residues. The germline CDR1 and CDR2 sequences are SNHLY and FYNNEI. CDR3 sequence: CASNNYNEQFF. The CDR3 DNA sequence: TGTGCCAGCAACAACTACAATGAGCAGTTCTTC.

The table lists this clonotype with a few counts. The gene calls are TRBV6-1 and TRBJ2-7; perhaps TRBD1 as D (5 bases). The CDR3 extends over 16 amino acids. Trimming stripped 3 bases from V and 3 bases from J, with 18 bases between. Per the germline V gene, CDR1 is MNHNS and CDR2 is SASEGT. CDR3 loop: CASSDKGRARVYEQYF. Here the CDR3 DNA reads TGTGCCAGCAGTGATAAAGGCAGGGCCAGGGTCTACGAGCAGTACTTC.

The chain is built from TRBV10-3 and TRBJ2-5; D is ambiguous. The CDR3 is 13 residues long. The V end lost 3 bases, the J end lost 1 base, and 6 bases lay between the germline ends. Germline CDR1 is ENHRY and CDR2 is SYGVKD. CDR3: CAISDRIQETQYF. The DNA for the CDR3 is TGTGCCATCAGTGACAGGATCCAAGAGACCCAGTACTTC.

In its sample, this clonotype was seen many times. The V gene is TRBV7-2, the J gene TRBJ1-4; a weak D match, TRBD1 (6 bases). CDR1 and CDR2 (germline): SGHTA, FQGNSA. Between the trimmed V and J ends, which lost 6 bases and 7 bases, there was a span of 15 bases. CDR3 length: 14 amino acids. The CDR3 nucleotides are TGTGCCAGCAGTCCAACAGGGTCGGGTGAAAAACTGTTTTTT. Its translation: CASSPTGSGEKLFF.

The rearrangement links TRBV20-1 to TRBJ2-2; TRBD2 agrees at 9 bases. Germline V gene data show CDR1 as DFQATT and CDR2 as SNEGSKA (reference sequence). V lost 4 bases and J lost 3; bases outside the gene matches: 9. The CDR3 extends over 16 amino acids. The CDR3 here is CSATNRGGDYTGELFF. The CDR3 nucleotides read TGCAGTGCTACTAATCGCGGGGGGGATTACACCGGGGAGCTGTTTTTT.

The chain joins TRBV7-9 to TRBJ1-5, with D tentatively TRBD1 (6 bases). Trimming took 5 bases from V and 7 from J, leaving 15 bases between them. The CDR3 is made up of 14 amino acids. CDR1 is SEHNR and CDR2 is FQNEAQ in the germline V gene (reference sequence). The CDR3 DNA reads TGTGCCAGCAGCGGGGGGGGGCTGAGGCAGCCCCAGCATTTT. Translating gives CASSGGGLRQPQHF.